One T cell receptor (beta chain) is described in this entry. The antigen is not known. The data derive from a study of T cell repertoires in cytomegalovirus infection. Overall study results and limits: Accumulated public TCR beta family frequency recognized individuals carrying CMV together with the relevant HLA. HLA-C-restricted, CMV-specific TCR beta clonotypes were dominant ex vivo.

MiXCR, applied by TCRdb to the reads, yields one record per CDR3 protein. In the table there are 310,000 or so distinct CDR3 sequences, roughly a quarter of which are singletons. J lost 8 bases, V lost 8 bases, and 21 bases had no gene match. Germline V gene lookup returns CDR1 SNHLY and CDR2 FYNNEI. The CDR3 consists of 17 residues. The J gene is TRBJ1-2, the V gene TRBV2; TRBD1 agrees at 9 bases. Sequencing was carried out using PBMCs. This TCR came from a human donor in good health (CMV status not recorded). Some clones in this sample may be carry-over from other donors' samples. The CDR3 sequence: CASRIGHTGGAASGYTF. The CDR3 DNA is TGTGCCAGCCGCATCGGCCATACAGGGGGCGCGGCAAGCGGCTACACCTTC.